The 28 T cell receptor beta chains given below trace back to one sample, sequenced in a study of cytomegalovirus exposure and HLA in healthy donors. This PCR relied on a set of 60 Vbeta primers and 13 Jbeta primers. Here immunoSEQ multiplex PCR was the method, and the copy in TCRdb shows in-frame clones only, minus some. There are 150,000 to 200,000 clones in the sample; more than 60% occur only once, and approximately 1.4% lies in the top ten. Sequencing used PBMCs. The receptors were sampled from a woman in her twenties or thirties in good health and CMV-seronegative.

The genes are TRBV18 and TRBJ1-5, with TRBD1 matching over 7 bases. The CDR3 is 18 amino acids. Looked up from germline, CDR1 is KGHSH and CDR2 is LQKENI. V lost 4 bases and J lost 2; bases outside the gene matches: 14. DNA of the CDR3: TGTGCCAGCTCACTTACCGGGACAGCCATTTCGGGCAATCAGCCCCAGCATTTT. It codes for CASSLTGTAISGNQPQHF.

This chain links TRBV6-1 with TRBJ2-1; TRBD2 is a possible D gene (5 bases). Trimming took 3 bases from V and 5 from J, leaving 14 bases between them. Germline V gene data show CDR1 as MNHNS and CDR2 as SASEGT. This CDR3 is built from 15 residues. CDR3 nucleotide sequence: TGTGCCAGCAGTGATCCTACTGCCGGGAACAATGAGCAGTTCTTC. Translating gives CASSDPTAGNNEQFF.

V gene TRBV30 combines with J gene TRBJ2-3; D may be TRBD2 (5 bases). Germline CDR1 is GTSNPN and CDR2 is SVGIG (reference sequence). Between the trimmed V and J ends, which lost 2 bases and 0 bases, there was a span of 9 bases. The CDR3 runs 14 residues. The CDR3 sequence: CAWSNSGSTDTQYF. CDR3 nucleotides: TGTGCCTGGAGTAACAGCGGAAGCACAGATACGCAGTATTTT.

This chain links TRBV2 with TRBJ2-1, with D tentatively TRBD2 (5 bases). This CDR3 is 12 amino acids long. Trimming took 5 bases from V and 15 from J, leaving 17 bases between them. In germline, CDR1 is SNHLY, CDR2 FYNNEI. In nucleotides, the CDR3 is TGTGCCAGCAGTTACCCTGGGAGTACTCTGTTCTTC. Amino acid sequence: CASSYPGSTLFF.

This chain connects TRBV27 to TRBJ2-4, with unresolved D. Per germline, CDR1 MNHEY and CDR2 SMNVEV (reference sequence). Trimming shortened V by 4 bases and J by 0 bases, and 10 bases separated the two germline ends. The CDR3 has 15 amino acids. The CDR3: CASSSPRLAKNIQYF. The CDR3 nucleotides read TGTGCCAGCAGTTCCCCTCGACTAGCCAAAAACATTCAGTACTTC.

V and J are TRBV18 and TRBJ1-1; D might be TRBD1 (5 bases). Germline loops: CDR1 KGHSH, CDR2 LQKENI. V lost 2 bases and J 1 base, leaving 17 bases between the germline ends. CDR3 length: 17 residues. CDR3 loop: CASSPLQGMQWNTEAFF. The CDR3 nucleotides are TGTGCCAGCTCACCATTGCAGGGAATGCAGTGGAACACTGAAGCTTTCTTT.

The chain joins TRBV5-4 to TRBJ2-5; 13 positions agree with TRBD2. With V trimmed by 3 bases and J by 4 bases, 9 bases remained unmatched. Germline V lookup: CDR1 SGHNT, CDR2 YYREEE (reference sequence). CDR3 length equals 17 residues. CDR3 DNA: TGTGCCAGCAGCTGGGGGGGTCGGACTAGCGGGGGAGAGACCCAGTACTTC. It translates to CASSWGGRTSGGETQYF.

The chain has TRBV11-3 and TRBJ2-7; 7 positions match TRBD2. Germline assignment: CDR1 SGHNT and CDR2 YENEEA. Germline trimming cut 3 bases from V and 4 bases from J; bases unmatched to any gene: 6. The CDR3 runs 14 residues. The CDR3 protein is CASSFLAVGYEQYF. CDR3 sequence (DNA): TGTGCCAGCAGCTTTCTAGCGGTTGGATACGAGCAGTACTTC.

There are a few counts of this clone. This chain links TRBV2 with TRBJ2-5, with a possible D match to TRBD2 (6 bases). The germline V and J ends were trimmed by 3 bases and 3 bases, with 11 bases remaining between them. The CDR3 spans 14 residues. CDR1 SNHLY and CDR2 FYNNEI come from the germline V gene. The DNA of the CDR3 is TGTGCCAGCAGTGACCCCGCTAGCGAAGAGACCCAGTACTTC. This translates into CASSDPASEETQYF.

The genes are TRBV6-4 and TRBJ1-6; D unresolved. Germline lookup yields CDR1 MRHNA and CDR2 SNTAGT. This CDR3 contains 14 residues. Deletions cut 7 bases from V and 10 bases from J, with 17 bases between. The CDR3 sequence: CASNVGYLMSPLHF. In DNA, the CDR3 is TGTGCCAGCAATGTGGGCTACCTTATGTCACCCCTCCACTTT.

The chain combines TRBV19 with TRBJ2-3; a possible D gene is TRBD2 (6 bases). The CDR3 has 12 residues. With 6 bases removed from V and 5 bases from J, the gap between germline ends came to 9 bases. CDR1 is LNHDA, CDR2 SQIVND, per germline (reference sequence). The CDR3 sequence: CASRTAGDTQYF. The CDR3 nucleotides read TGTGCCAGTAGGACAGCGGGAGATACGCAGTATTTT.

Concerning this clone: The identical CDR3 is also encoded by other nucleotide sequences in the sample. The chain links TRBV5-1 to TRBJ1-1; tentatively, D is TRBD1 (5 bases). CDR1 and CDR2 from the germline V gene are SGHRS and YFSETQ. The CDR3 length is 14 residues. The V and J ends lost 4 bases and 3 bases respectively, with 13 bases between them. Here the CDR3 DNA reads TGCGCCAGCAGCGATCAGGGAGGTGACACTGAAGCTTTCTTT. This sequence encodes CASSDQGGDTEAFF.

V and J are TRBV6-5 and TRBJ1-4; TRBD1 matches 9 bases. J was trimmed by 8 bases and V by 8 bases; bases with no gene match: 12. The CDR3 has 15 residues. The germline CDR1 and CDR2 sequences are MNHEY and SVGAGI. CDR3 residues: CASQPNTGGREKLFF. The CDR3 DNA reads TGTGCCAGCCAACCTAACACAGGGGGCCGCGAAAAACTGTTTTTT.

The chain has TRBV2 and TRBJ1-1, with a tentative D call TRBD1 (6 bases). V gave up 7 bases and J gave up 1 base, with 7 bases separating them. There are 12 residues in the CDR3. CDR1 is SNHLY and CDR2 is FYNNEI in the germline V gene. CDR3 coding DNA: TGTGCCAGCAAGGGGGAGAACACTGAAGCTTTCTTT. Amino acid sequence: CASKGENTEAFF.

J is TRBJ2-1 and V is TRBV14; 11 positions agree with TRBD2. Germline trimming cut 4 bases from V and 0 bases from J; bases unmatched to any gene: 5. Germline CDR1 is SGHDN and CDR2 is FVKESK. This CDR3 region has 17 residues. The CDR3 DNA reads TGTGCCAGCAGCCCCGGTAGCGGGGGGGCCTCCTACAATGAGCAGTTCTTC. Translation gives CASSPGSGGASYNEQFF.

This clone occurred a few times. The V gene is TRBV7-9, the J gene TRBJ1-2; TRBD1 matches at 7 bases. Unmatched junction bases numbered 3, after V lost 5 bases and J lost 6 bases. Germline V gene data show CDR1 as SEHNR and CDR2 as FQNEAQ (reference sequence). CDR3 length: 12 amino acids. CDR3 protein: CASSPGTDGYTF. Here the CDR3 DNA reads TGTGCCAGCAGCCCGGGGACAGATGGCTACACCTTC.

The J gene is TRBJ1-1, the V gene TRBV5-6; a weak D match, TRBD1 (5 bases). Germline lookup yields CDR1 SGHDT and CDR2 YYEEEE. This CDR3 contains 16 residues. The V end lost 3 bases, the J end lost 1 base, and 16 bases lay between the germline ends. The CDR3 sequence: CASSSLLTAQNTEAFF. The CDR3 bases are TGTGCCAGCAGCTCTCTTCTGACAGCTCAGAACACTGAAGCTTTCTTT.

This clone was recorded a few times. The rearrangement joins TRBV2 to TRBJ2-1, with D uncertain. Trimming removed 4 bases at V and 5 bases at J, with 9 bases between. Germline lookup yields CDR1 SNHLY and CDR2 FYNNEI. CDR3 length equals 13 residues. The CDR3 reads CASSGARNNEQFF. CDR3 nucleotides: TGTGCCAGCAGTGGGGCCCGAAACAATGAGCAGTTCTTC.

This clone was counted only a few times. The J gene is TRBJ2-7, the V gene TRBV6-5; maybe TRBD1 (6 bases). V shed 4 bases and J shed 1 base, with 11 bases lying between them. Per the germline V gene, CDR1 is MNHEY and CDR2 is SVGAGI. This CDR3 contains 14 residues. The CDR3 sequence: CASSSGGASYEQYF. Written as DNA, the CDR3 is TGTGCCAGCAGTTCTGGGGGCGCTTCCTACGAGCAGTACTTC.

The J gene is TRBJ2-3, the V gene TRBV5-4; 7 nucleotides line up with TRBD1. The CDR3 runs 14 residues. CDR1 and CDR2 from the germline V gene are SGHNT and YYREEE (reference sequence). Unmatched junction bases numbered 2, after V lost 4 bases and J lost 0 bases. CDR3 coding DNA: TGTGCCAGCAGCATGGGACAGAGCACAGATACGCAGTATTTT. Translation gives CASSMGQSTDTQYF.

The CDR3 nucleotides read TGTGCCAGCAGCTTAGCATCGCGGGGGGTAACGGATACGCAGTATTTT. It codes for CASSLASRGVTDTQYF. The rearrangement uses TRBV7-2 and TRBJ2-3, with 8 bases identical to TRBD2. The length of the CDR3 is 16 residues. Germline trimming cut 0 bases from V and 6 bases from J; bases unmatched to any gene: 8. Looked up from germline, CDR1 is SGHTA and CDR2 is FQGNSA.

The chain links TRBV15 to TRBJ1-3, with D maybe TRBD1 (5 bases). This CDR3 is 19 amino acids long. The V end lost 0 bases, the J end lost 0 bases, and 18 bases lay between the germline ends. The germline V gene has CDR1 LNHNV and CDR2 YYDKDF (reference sequence). The DNA for the CDR3 is TGTGCCACCAGCAGAGATATTACCGGAGGGGCCTACTCTGGAAACACCATATATTTT. It specifies CATSRDITGGAYSGNTIYF.

The V and J genes are TRBV2 and TRBJ2-5, with 8 bases identical to TRBD1. The DNA end lines up better with TRBJ2-7; the J call may be wrong. This CDR3 has 15 residues. Germline loops: CDR1 SNHLY, CDR2 FYNNEI. CDR3 sequence: CASSEAGTGDYEQYF. DNA of the CDR3: TGTGCCAGCAGTGAAGCGGGGACAGGAGACTACGAGCAGTACTTC.

This clone was detected a few times. The chain links TRBV9 to TRBJ2-2; 13 bases agree with TRBD2. Per the germline V gene, CDR1 is SGDLS and CDR2 is YYNGEE. This CDR3 spans 15 amino acids. Trimming cost V 4 bases and J 5 bases; bases outside gene matches: 2. The CDR3 DNA sequence: TGTGCCAGCAGCTTGACTAGCGGGGGGACCGGGGAGCTGTTTTTT. It codes for CASSLTSGGTGELFF. The full variable domain, with the rest looked up from reference TRBV9 and TRBJ2-2, is DSGVTQTPKHLITATGQRVTLRCSPRSGDLSVYWYQQSLDQGLQFLIQYYNGEERAKGNILERFSAQQFPDLHSELNLSSLELGDSALYFCASSLTSGGTGELFFGEGSRLTVL.

The chain has TRBV11-2 and TRBJ1-6; D possibly corresponds to TRBD1 (5 bases). Looked up from germline, CDR1 is SGHAT and CDR2 is FQNNGV. Trimming took 1 base from V and 4 from J, leaving 11 bases between them. The CDR3 contains 16 residues. CDR3 DNA: TGTGCCAGCAGCTTAGTTCCAGGGTTGTATAATTCACCCCTCCACTTT. Its protein product is CASSLVPGLYNSPLHF.

The chain has TRBV6-1 and TRBJ1-2; maybe TRBD1 (5 bases). Per germline, CDR1 MNHNS and CDR2 SASEGT. The V and J ends lost 4 bases and 4 bases respectively, with 13 bases between them. There are 14 residues in the CDR3. CDR3 region: CASSVLGAAYGYTF. The CDR3 region has the DNA TGTGCCAGCAGTGTCCTAGGGGCTGCCTATGGCTACACCTTC.

The rearrangement links TRBV6-5 to TRBJ1-3; D unresolved. Germline V gene data show CDR1 as MNHEY and CDR2 as SVGAGI. Trimming stripped 6 bases from V and 3 bases from J, with 12 bases between. This CDR3 has 14 residues. CDR3 DNA: TGTGCCAGCAGGAGGGCGCTGGGTGGAAACACCATATATTTT. Protein product: CASRRALGGNTIYF.

This sequence joins TRBV30 and TRBJ1-4; D not certain. Trimming pared 1 base from V and 8 bases from J, leaving 11 bases between. The CDR3 is made up of 13 amino acids. CDR1 GTSNPN and CDR2 SVGIG come from the germline V gene (reference sequence). CDR3 DNA: TGTGCCTGGAGTGGCGGGGTGGGGGAAAAACTGTTTTTT. This encodes CAWSGGVGEKLFF.